This TCR beta chain was recorded in a study of neurological immune-mediated disorders (dated by TCRdb to 2018 to 2020). About the full investigation: Among the approximately 35 multiple sclerosis patients, roughly 31 had relapsing-remitting MS and 3 had secondary progressive MS. Using UMI-based sequencing, the study compared peripheral blood TCR-beta repertoires from patients with HTLV-I-associated myelopathy (HAM/TSP), patients with multiple sclerosis, and healthy controls. The roughly 110 TCR-beta libraries covered PBMC samples along with longitudinal samples, technical triplicates, and paired sorted CD4+ and CD8+ T-cell subsets. Of the 68 subjects in the cohort, about 14 were HAM/TSP patients, approximately 34 were multiple sclerosis patients, and 20 were healthy controls.

The study at large found these results: TCR clonal expansion was highest in HAM/TSP patients and lowest in MS patients, with MS patients falling below even healthy controls. The MS cluster was not associated with any clinical or MRI features, and the authors stated that larger cohorts are needed. In a phylogenetic analysis, the repertoires of 18 out of 34 MS patients fell into a single cluster of related CDR3 sequences, pointing to a possible signature at the repertoire level. No identical CDR3 amino acid sequences were shared among expanded clones across subjects, suggesting private TCR-beta repertoires in all groups.

Libraries from unsorted PBMCs were made from 2 million PBMCs kept in RNAlater at -80 degrees C until RNA extraction. The multiple sclerosis patients were enrolled in a US clinical protocol that used magnetic resonance imaging to evaluate disease progression. Peripheral blood underwent Ficoll-Hypaque density gradient centrifugation to isolate PBMCs, which were then cryopreserved in liquid nitrogen. cDNA synthesis used template-switch 5'RACE with a primer carrying a 10-nucleotide random unique molecular identifier tagging each TCR transcript. Over 180 million TCR-beta sequences, covering 15-18 subjects, were produced in each sequencing run. The RNeasy kit was used for extraction of total RNA. The KAPA Real-time Library Amplification kit was used to amplify TCR-beta VDJ regions with primers targeting the TCR constant region and the 5'RACE anchor. Sample indexes and Illumina adaptors were added in a first PCR, after which library yield was increased in a second PCR. The roughly 650 bp TCR product was size-selected on a 2% E-gel SizeSelection system after Ampure bead purification. Before pooling, library quality was checked on a Bioanalyzer, concentration was measured with Qubit, and libraries were quantified with the Kapa Library Quantification kit. An Illumina HiSeq 2500 sequenced the libraries paired-end 2 x 150 bp. To increase sequence diversity, about 23-30% phiX was spiked into each library pool. The authors processed their data as follows. Quality-filtered reads were processed with the UMI-based MiGEC pipeline, and over 90% of raw TCR sequences were removed by the MiGEC pipeline during error correction. IMGT germline references were used for aligning VDJ genes, and each clonotype was defined as a unique CDR3 amino acid sequence together with its V-J genes. Clonal expansion, Shannon diversity, and CDR3 relatedness (CalcPairwiseDistances, ClusterSamples) were evaluated with VDJtools, and phylogenetic trees were built with CLCbio workbench. Expanded clones were defined as having at least 8 unique UMIs, based on coefficient-of-variation modelling across technical triplicates. TCRdb reanalyzed the raw reads on its own, using fastp at Q25 for trimming and MiXCR for clone calling, and kept in-frame beta chains. Identical CDR3 protein sequences are pooled into one entry, listed with their most common genes and DNA. TCRdb, not the original authors, processed these V and J calls. The sample table lists more than 50,000 distinct CDR3 sequences, 4% to 6% of them with a count of one. Jointly, the top ten make up about 2.8% of the sample.

From its cysteine to its phenylalanine, the CDR3 spans 15 amino acids. Left in the record is the CDR3 DNA by itself, 45 bases read in frame from the first base. The germline V gene (reference sequence) provides CDR1 DFQATT and CDR2 SNEGSKA. Germline trimming: 3 bases from V, 2 bases from J; junction bases outside gene matches: 4. In this sample, this clonotype turned up many times. Its antigen is unknown. Base qualities were left out, and no much larger clone turns up one base away. The receptor's source is a woman in her 30s with multiple sclerosis. The chain joins TRBV20-1 to TRBJ2-5; a stretch of 12 junction bases matches TRBD2. Source material: PBMCs. The base sequence is TGCAGTGCTAGGAGGACTAGCGGGGAACAAGAGACCCAGTACTTC. Translated, it gives CSARRTSGEQETQYF.